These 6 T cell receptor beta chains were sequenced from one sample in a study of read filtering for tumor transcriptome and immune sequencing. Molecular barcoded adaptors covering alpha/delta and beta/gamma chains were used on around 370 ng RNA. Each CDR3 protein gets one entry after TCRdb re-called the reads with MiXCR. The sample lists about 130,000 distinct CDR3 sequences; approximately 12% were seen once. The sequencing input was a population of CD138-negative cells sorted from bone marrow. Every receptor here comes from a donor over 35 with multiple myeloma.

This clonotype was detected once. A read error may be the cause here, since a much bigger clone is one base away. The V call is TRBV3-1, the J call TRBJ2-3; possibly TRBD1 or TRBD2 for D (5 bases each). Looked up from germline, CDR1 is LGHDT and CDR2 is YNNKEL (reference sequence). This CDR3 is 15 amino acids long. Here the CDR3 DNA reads TGTGCCAGCAGCCACCCCCCACGGGGCACAGATACGCGGTATTTT. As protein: CASSHPPRGTDTRYF.

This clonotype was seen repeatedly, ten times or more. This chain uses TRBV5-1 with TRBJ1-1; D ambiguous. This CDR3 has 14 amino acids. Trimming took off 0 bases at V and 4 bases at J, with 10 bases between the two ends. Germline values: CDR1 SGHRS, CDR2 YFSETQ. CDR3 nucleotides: TGCGCCAGCAGCTTGGTCGTGGCGAGCACTGAAGCTTTCTTT. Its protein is CASSLVVASTEAFF.

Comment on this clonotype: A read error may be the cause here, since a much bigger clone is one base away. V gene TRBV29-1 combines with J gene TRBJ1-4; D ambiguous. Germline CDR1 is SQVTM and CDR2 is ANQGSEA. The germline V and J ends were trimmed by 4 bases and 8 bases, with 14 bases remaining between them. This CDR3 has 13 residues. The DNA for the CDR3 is TGCAGCGTTGTCGACCGACACAAAGAAAAACTGTTTTTT. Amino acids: CSVVDRHKEKLFF.

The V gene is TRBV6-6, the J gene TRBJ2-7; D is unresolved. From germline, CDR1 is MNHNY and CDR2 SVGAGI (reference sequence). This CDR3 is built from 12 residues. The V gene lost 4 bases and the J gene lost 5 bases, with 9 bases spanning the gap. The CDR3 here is CASSFSGHEQYF. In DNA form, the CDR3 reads TGTGCCAGCAGTTTCTCGGGCCACGAGCAGTACTTC.

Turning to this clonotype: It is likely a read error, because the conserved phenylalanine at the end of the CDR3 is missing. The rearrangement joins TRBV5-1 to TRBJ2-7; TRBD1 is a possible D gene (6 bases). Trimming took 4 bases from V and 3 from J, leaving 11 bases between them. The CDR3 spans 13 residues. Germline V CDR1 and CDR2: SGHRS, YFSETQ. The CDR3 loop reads CASSPMDSYEQYS. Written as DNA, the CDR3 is TGCGCCAGCAGCCCGATGGACAGCTACGAGCAGTACTCC.

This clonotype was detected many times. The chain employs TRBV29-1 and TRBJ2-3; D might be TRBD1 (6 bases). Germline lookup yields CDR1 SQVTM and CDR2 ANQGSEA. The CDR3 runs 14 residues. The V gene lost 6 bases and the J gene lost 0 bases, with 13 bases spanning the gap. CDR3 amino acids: CSVRPGHSTDTQYF. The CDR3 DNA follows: TGCAGCGTACGCCCGGGACATAGCACAGATACGCAGTATTTT.